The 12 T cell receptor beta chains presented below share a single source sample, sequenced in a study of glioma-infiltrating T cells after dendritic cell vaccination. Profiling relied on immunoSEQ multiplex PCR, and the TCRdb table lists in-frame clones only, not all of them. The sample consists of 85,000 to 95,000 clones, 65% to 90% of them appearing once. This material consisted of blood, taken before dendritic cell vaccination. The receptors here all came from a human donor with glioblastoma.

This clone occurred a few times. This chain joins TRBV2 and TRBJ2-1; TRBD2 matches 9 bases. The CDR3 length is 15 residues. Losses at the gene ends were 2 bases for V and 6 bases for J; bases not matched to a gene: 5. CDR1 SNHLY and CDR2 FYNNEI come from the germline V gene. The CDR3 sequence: CASSELGGGGNEQFF. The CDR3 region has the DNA TGTGCCAGCAGTGAACTTGGCGGGGGGGGCAATGAGCAGTTCTTC.

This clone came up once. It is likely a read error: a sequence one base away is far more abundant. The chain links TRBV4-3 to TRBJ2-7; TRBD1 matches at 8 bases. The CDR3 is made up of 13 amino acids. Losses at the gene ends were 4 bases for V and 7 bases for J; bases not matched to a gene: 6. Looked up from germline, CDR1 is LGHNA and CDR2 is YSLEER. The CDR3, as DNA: TGCGCCAGCAGCCTAAGGACAGGGAGGGAGCAGTACTTC. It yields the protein CASSLRTGREQYF.

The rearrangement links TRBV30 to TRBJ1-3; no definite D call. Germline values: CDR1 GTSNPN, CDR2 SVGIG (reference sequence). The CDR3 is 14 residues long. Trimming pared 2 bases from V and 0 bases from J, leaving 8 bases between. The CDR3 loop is CAWSPYSSGNTIYF. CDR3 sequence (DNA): TGTGCCTGGAGTCCCTACAGCTCTGGAAACACCATATATTTT.

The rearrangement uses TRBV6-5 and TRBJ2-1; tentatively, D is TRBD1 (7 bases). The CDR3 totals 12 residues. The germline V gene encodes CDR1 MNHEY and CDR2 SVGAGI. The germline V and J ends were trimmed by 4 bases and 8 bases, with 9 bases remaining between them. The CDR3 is CASSFRGDEQFF. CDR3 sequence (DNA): TGTGCCAGCAGTTTCAGGGGGGATGAGCAGTTCTTC.

CDR3: CASSLGQGVTYEQYF. For the CDR3, the DNA is TGTGCCAGCAGTTTGGGGCAGGGGGTTACCTACGAGCAGTACTTC. The V and J genes are TRBV28 and TRBJ2-7; 7 positions agree with TRBD1. The CDR3 totals 15 residues. The V segment lost 3 bases and the J segment 2 bases; nucleotides outside the gene matches: 7. The germline V gene encodes CDR1 MDHEN and CDR2 SYDVKM.

As DNA, the CDR3 is TGCGCCAGCAACCCTCTGGCCGGCGGGACTGAAGCTTTCTTT. This sequence encodes CASNPLAGGTEAFF. The gene calls are TRBV5-1 and TRBJ1-1; no definite D call. Trimming pared 6 bases from V and 5 bases from J, leaving 17 bases between. The CDR3 spans 14 residues. Germline V lookup: CDR1 SGHRS, CDR2 YFSETQ.

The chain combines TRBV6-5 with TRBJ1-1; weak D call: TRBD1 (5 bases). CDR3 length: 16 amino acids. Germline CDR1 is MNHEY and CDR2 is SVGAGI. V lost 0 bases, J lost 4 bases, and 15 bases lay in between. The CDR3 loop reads CASSYSPRSGRTEAFF. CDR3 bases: TGTGCCAGCAGTTACTCCCCCAGATCAGGGCGCACTGAAGCTTTCTTT.

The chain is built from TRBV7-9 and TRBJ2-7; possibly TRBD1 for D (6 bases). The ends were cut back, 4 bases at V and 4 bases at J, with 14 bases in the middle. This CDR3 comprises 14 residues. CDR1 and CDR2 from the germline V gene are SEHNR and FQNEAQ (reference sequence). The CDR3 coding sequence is TGTGCCAGCAGCTACCGGCAGGGGCCGTACGAGCAGTACTTC. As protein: CASSYRQGPYEQYF.

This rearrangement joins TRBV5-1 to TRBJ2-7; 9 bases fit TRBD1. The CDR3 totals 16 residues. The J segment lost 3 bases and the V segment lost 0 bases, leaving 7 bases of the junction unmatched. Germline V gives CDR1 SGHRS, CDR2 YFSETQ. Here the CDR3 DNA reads TGCGCCAGCAGCTTGGGCCCCCGGGACAGGGACTACGAGCAGTACTTC. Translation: CASSLGPRDRDYEQYF.

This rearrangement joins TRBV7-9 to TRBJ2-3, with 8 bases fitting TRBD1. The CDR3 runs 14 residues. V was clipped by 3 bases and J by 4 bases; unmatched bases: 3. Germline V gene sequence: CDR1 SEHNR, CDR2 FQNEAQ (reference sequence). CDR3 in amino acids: CASSFGQGPDTQYF. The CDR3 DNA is TGTGCCAGCAGCTTTGGACAGGGTCCAGATACGCAGTATTTT.

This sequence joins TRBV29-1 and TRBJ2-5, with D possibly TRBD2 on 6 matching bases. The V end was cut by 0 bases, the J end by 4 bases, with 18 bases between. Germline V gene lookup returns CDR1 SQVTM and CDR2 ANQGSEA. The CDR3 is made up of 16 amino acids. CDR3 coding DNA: TGCAGCGTTGAAGATCGGGGGACGAGGTTGGTAGAGACCCAGTACTTC. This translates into CSVEDRGTRLVETQYF.

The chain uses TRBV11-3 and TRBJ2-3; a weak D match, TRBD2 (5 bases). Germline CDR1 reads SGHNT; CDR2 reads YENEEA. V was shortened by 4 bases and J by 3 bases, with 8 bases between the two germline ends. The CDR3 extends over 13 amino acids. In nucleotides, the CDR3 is TGTGCCAGCAGCTCCCGGGGTACAGATACGCAGTATTTT. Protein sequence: CASSSRGTDTQYF.